The entry below describes one T cell receptor beta chain. Its antigen is not identified. One end of the junction does not line up with germline, which may come from a read error. Patients underwent thyroid surgery, and none had received any treatment before it. TCRdb re-processed the PCR reads through MiXCR. The sample records 15,000 to 20,000 clones, approximately 30% being singletons. This entry comes from a study of metastatic and nonmetastatic thyroid tumors. The CDR3 has 11 amino acids. Germline CDR1 and CDR2: MNHGY and SVAAGI. Study results and caveats: Benign nodules reportedly had significantly lower TCR beta diversity than malignant thyroid tumors in blood and tumor.

The rearrangement links TRBV6-9 to TRBJ2-4; TRBD2 agrees at 8 bases. The sample was tumor tissue. The origin of this receptor is a female donor with papillary thyroid cancer or a benign thyroid nodule (not recorded which). Some clones in this sample may be carry-over from other donors' samples. As DNA, the CDR3 is TGTGCCAGCAGTTTAGCGGGAAGGGAGTTCTTC. This gives the protein CASSLAGREFF.